These 25 T cell receptor beta chains originate from one sample sequenced in a study of cytomegalovirus exposure and HLA in healthy donors. Vbeta (60) and Jbeta (13) primers were used in the PCR. Produced via immunoSEQ multiplex PCR; TCRdb's table is partial and in-frame only. Of 150,000 to 250,000 clones in the sample, roughly 85% were seen once. What was sequenced was PBMCs. The receptors here all came from a woman aged 45-65 years in good health and CMV-seronegative.

The rearrangement links TRBV5-4 to TRBJ2-2; 12 bases map to TRBD2. CDR3 size: 16 residues. Germline loops: CDR1 SGHNT, CDR2 YYREEE (reference sequence). Trimming removed 3 bases from V and 6 bases from J; junction bases left unmatched: 6. The CDR3 sequence is CASSSWTSGEAGELFF. The CDR3 DNA reads TGTGCCAGCAGCTCTTGGACTAGCGGGGAGGCCGGGGAGCTGTTTTTT.

The rearrangement joins TRBV7-2 to TRBJ2-5; no reliable D call. The DNA end is more similar to TRBJ2-7, so the J call may be wrong. Germline-derived CDR1 and CDR2 are SGHTA and FQGNSA. The CDR3 has 11 residues. In nucleotides, the CDR3 is TGTGCCAGCAGCACCCAATACGAGCAGTACTTC. It translates to CASSTQYEQYF.

The chain carries TRBV11-1 and TRBJ2-2, with 10 bases identical to TRBD2. The CDR3 covers 17 residues. V dropped 1 base and J dropped 6; count of bases not matched to a gene: 8. CDR1 and CDR2 from the germline V gene are SGHAT and FQDESV (reference sequence). The DNA for the CDR3 is TGTGCCAGCAGCTTAGACCTACTAGCGGGAAAAGCCGGGGAGCTGTTTTTT. This translates into CASSLDLLAGKAGELFF. Supplemented by reference TRBV11-1 and TRBJ2-2, the full variable domain reads EAEVAQSPRYKITEKSQAVAFWCDPISGHATLYWYRQILGQGPELLVQFQDESVVDDSQLPKDRFSAERLKGVDSTLKIQPAELGDSAMYLCASSLDLLAGKAGELFFGEGSRLTVL.

The CDR3 bases are TGTGCCAGCAGGGGGGCCGAAGCGGGAGTCTACGAGCAGTACTTC. This codes for CASRGAEAGVYEQYF. V usage is TRBV27 and J usage is TRBJ2-7, with 8 nucleotides matching TRBD2. This CDR3 is built from 15 residues. V was pared by 6 bases and J by 3 bases, with 10 bases of the junction left unmatched. Germline lookup yields CDR1 MNHEY and CDR2 SMNVEV (reference sequence).

The chain carries TRBV6-5 and TRBJ2-7; no firm D call. Germline V gene lookup returns CDR1 MNHEY and CDR2 SVGAGI. CDR3 length: 16 residues. V lost 0 bases and J 6 bases, leaving 18 bases between the germline ends. The CDR3 protein is CASSYSSLHRSGEQYF. In DNA form, the CDR3 reads TGTGCCAGCAGTTACTCCTCCCTACACAGATCCGGCGAGCAGTACTTC.

This clone has a handful of counts. The chain joins TRBV21-1 to TRBJ1-4; the DNA was not compared with TRBD1, the D call given in the table. TRBV21-1 is given as a pseudogene. The CDR3 covers 14 residues. As DNA, the CDR3 is TGTGCCAGCAGCAACGGGACAGGGGATGAAAAACTGTTTTTT. This translates into CASSNGTGDEKLFF.

This rearrangement joins TRBV27 to TRBJ2-7; TRBD1 matches 8 bases. V trimming: 0 bases; J trimming: 5 bases; junction bases outside the gene matches: 3. CDR1 is MNHEY, CDR2 SMNVEV, per germline (reference sequence). This CDR3 contains 14 residues. CDR3 nucleotides: TGTGCCAGCAGTTTATCAAGGACAGGGAACGAGCAGTACTTC. Translating gives CASSLSRTGNEQYF.

This chain links TRBV9 with TRBJ2-7; 8 nucleotides align to TRBD2. The CDR3 length is 16 residues. From germline, CDR1 is SGDLS and CDR2 YYNGEE. V shed 0 bases and J 2 bases; nucleotides not matched to a gene: 7. CDR3: CASSVESGSAPYEQYF. For the CDR3, the DNA is TGTGCCAGCAGCGTAGAAAGCGGGAGTGCCCCCTACGAGCAGTACTTC.

The rearrangement links TRBV27 to TRBJ2-7; 8 bases fit TRBD1. V shed 4 bases, J shed 5 bases, and the junction held 4 bases outside the gene matches. The CDR3 runs 13 residues. Germline CDR1 reads MNHEY; CDR2 reads SMNVEV (reference sequence). In DNA, the CDR3 is TGTGCCAGCAGTTCGAGGACAGGGCACGAGCAGTACTTC. Encoded protein: CASSSRTGHEQYF.

This clone was detected a few times. This chain uses TRBV7-3 with TRBJ2-1, with 8 bases aligning to TRBD2. Germline CDR1 reads SGHTA; CDR2 reads FQGTGA. The CDR3 loop spans 14 amino acids. With V trimmed by 2 bases and J by 8 bases, 5 bases remained unmatched. The CDR3 coding sequence is TGTGCCAGCAGCTTAGCGGGAGGAGTCGATGAGCAGTTCTTC. Translated, it gives CASSLAGGVDEQFF.

The rearrangement links TRBV27 to TRBJ1-5, with TRBD1 matching 9 bases. Losses at the gene ends were 4 bases for V and 0 bases for J; bases not matched to a gene: 13. CDR3 length equals 19 residues. The germline gives CDR1 MNHEY, CDR2 SMNVEV (reference sequence). This chain's CDR3 is CASSSNRGRRTYSNQPQHF. Written as DNA, the CDR3 is TGTGCCAGCAGTTCAAACAGGGGGCGAAGAACTTATAGCAATCAGCCCCAGCATTTT.

This sequence joins TRBV5-1 and TRBJ2-1, with D tentatively TRBD2 (6 bases). Germline loops: CDR1 SGHRS, CDR2 YFSETQ. This CDR3 spans 15 amino acids. V lost 2 bases and J lost 4, with 13 bases in between. CDR3 residues: CASSLDGGIYNEQFF. In DNA, the CDR3 is TGCGCCAGCAGCTTAGACGGGGGAATTTACAATGAGCAGTTCTTC.

The CDR3 region has the DNA TGTGCCAGCAGTTATCCTCTGGCAGGAGGAACCGGGGAGCTGTTTTTT. It encodes CASSYPLAGGTGELFF. The chain is built from TRBV6-6 and TRBJ2-2; possibly TRBD2 for D (5 bases). Trimming removed 3 bases at V and 5 bases at J, with 16 bases between. Per germline, CDR1 MNHNY and CDR2 SVGAGI (reference sequence). The CDR3 sequence is 16 residues long.

This clone was seen more than once but under ten times. The genes are TRBV7-6 and TRBJ2-7; possible D gene TRBD1, 6 bases. Germline CDR1 SGHVS, CDR2 FNYEAQ. Trimming removed 5 bases from V and 3 bases from J, with 17 bases in between. The CDR3 runs 15 residues. In DNA form, the CDR3 reads TGTGCCAGCAGCGGATACCGGGACACAAGCTACGAGCAGTACTTC. The encoded protein is CASSGYRDTSYEQYF. The complete variable domain, with remaining parts taken from reference TRBV7-6 and TRBJ2-7, reads GAGVSQSPRYKVTKRGQDVALRCDPISGHVSLYWYRQALGQGPEFLTYFNYEAQQDKSGLPNDRFSAERPEGSISTLTIQRTEQRDSAMYRCASSGYRDTSYEQYFGPGTRLTVT.

The V and J genes are TRBV2 and TRBJ2-7, with TRBD1 identical over 7 bases. V shed 6 bases and J 2 bases; nucleotides not matched to a gene: 10. This CDR3 contains 15 residues. CDR1 SNHLY and CDR2 FYNNEI come from the germline V gene. The CDR3 sequence: CASRPLGQFTYEQYF. CDR3 sequence (DNA): TGTGCCAGCAGGCCACTGGGACAGTTCACCTACGAGCAGTACTTC.

The chain has TRBV28 and TRBJ2-7, with D possibly being TRBD2 (6 bases). The germline V and J ends were trimmed by 3 bases and 1 base, with 10 bases remaining between them. This CDR3 region has 14 residues. The V gene's germline CDR1 is MDHEN and CDR2 SYDVKM. Here the CDR3 reads CASSLEGPSYEQYF. The CDR3 DNA follows: TGTGCCAGCAGTTTGGAGGGGCCTTCCTACGAGCAGTACTTC.

V and J are TRBV27 and TRBJ2-5; D might be TRBD1 (6 bases). The end of the DNA fits TRBJ2-7 better, so the J call may be wrong. This CDR3 contains 14 residues. The germline V gene encodes CDR1 MNHEY and CDR2 SMNVEV (reference sequence). The CDR3 nucleotides read TGTGCCAGCAGTTTGGCAGGGGCTTTATACGAGCAGTACTTC. Translation: CASSLAGALYEQYF.

This clone was observed once. As DNA, the CDR3 is TGTGCCTGGAGACTTGGCCCCGGGAGCACCGGGGAGCTGTTTTTT. It translates to CAWRLGPGSTGELFF. The chain has TRBV30 and TRBJ2-2; D might be TRBD2 (6 bases). Germline CDR1 GTSNPN, CDR2 SVGIG (reference sequence). V was cut by 3 bases and J by 4 bases, with 15 bases left in between. CDR3 length equals 15 residues.

The CDR3 DNA is TGTGCCAGCAGCCATCCCTGGCTGGACAATGAGCAGTTCTTC. Its protein product is CASSHPWLDNEQFF. V usage is TRBV7-9 and J usage is TRBJ2-1, with D hard to call. Between the trimmed V and J ends, which lost 5 bases and 5 bases, there was a span of 13 bases. This CDR3 has 14 amino acids. CDR1 and CDR2 from the germline V gene are SEHNR and FQNEAQ (reference sequence).

The chain joins TRBV6-1 to TRBJ2-3; weak D call: TRBD2 (5 bases). The germline CDR1 and CDR2 sequences are MNHNS and SASEGT. The CDR3 length is 15 residues. V lost 6 bases and J 6 bases, leaving 19 bases between the germline ends. The DNA for the CDR3 is TGTGCCAGCAGACCTGGCGACGTAAGAGGGGATACGCAGTATTTT. This encodes CASRPGDVRGDTQYF.

The V call is TRBV11-2, the J call TRBJ2-3; 7 nucleotides line up with TRBD2. J gave up 4 bases and V 6 bases, and 10 bases lay outside the gene matches. The germline V gene has CDR1 SGHAT and CDR2 FQNNGV. This CDR3 comprises 15 residues. The CDR3 DNA reads as TGTGCCAGCAGTTTTTCCCCCGGGGGGTCAGATACGCAGTATTTT. This codes for CASSFSPGGSDTQYF.

The chain combines TRBV28 with TRBJ2-7; 10 nucleotides agree with TRBD1. Germline lookup yields CDR1 MDHEN and CDR2 SYDVKM. The CDR3 has 15 residues. The J segment lost 3 bases and the V segment lost 7 bases, leaving 9 bases of the junction unmatched. The CDR3 coding sequence is TGTGCCAGCAATCTTCCGGGACAGGGGATCTACGAGCAGTACTTC. Translation gives CASNLPGQGIYEQYF.

This clone was picked up a small number of times. CDR3 sequence: CASSWDRGADGYTF. CDR3 DNA sequence: TGTGCCAGCAGTTGGGACAGGGGAGCGGATGGCTACACCTTC. The chain links TRBV2 to TRBJ1-2; 10 bases match TRBD1. With 5 bases clipped from V and 6 bases from J, the junction kept 6 bases outside the gene matches. The germline gives CDR1 SNHLY, CDR2 FYNNEI. CDR3 length: 14 amino acids.

The sample holds a few counts of this clone. This rearrangement joins TRBV6-5 to TRBJ1-4; no firm D call. V was shortened by 6 bases and J by 0 bases, with 8 bases between the two germline ends. The CDR3 has 14 residues. Germline V CDR1 and CDR2: MNHEY, SVGAGI. Here the CDR3 reads CASRAETTNEKLFF. The DNA for the CDR3 is TGTGCCAGCAGGGCAGAAACAACTAATGAAAAACTGTTTTTT.

This clone has a single count. V gene TRBV6-5 combines with J gene TRBJ2-3; TRBD2 might be the D (6 bases). V was cut by 6 bases and J by 0 bases, with 13 bases left in between. Germline V gene lookup returns CDR1 MNHEY and CDR2 SVGAGI. There are 15 residues in the CDR3. The CDR3 protein is CASREGLSSTDTQYF. The CDR3, as DNA: TGTGCCAGCAGGGAGGGGCTCTCTAGCACAGATACGCAGTATTTT.